Shown below are 9 T cell receptor beta chains from a single sample sequenced in a study of blood T cell repertoires in COVID-19. Profiled with immunoSEQ multiplex PCR; TCRdb holds only in-frame clones, not every one. The sample lists under 200,000 clones; roughly 90% were seen once. Sequencing used PBMCs or T cells enriched from blood (not recorded which). The receptors derive from a woman aged 18 to 35 who had recovered from COVID-19.

This sequence joins TRBV3-1 (or the pseudogene TRBV3-2) and TRBJ2-7; TRBD2 might be the D (5 bases). The V end lost 1 base, the J end lost 5 bases, and 9 bases lay between the germline ends. There are 13 residues in the CDR3. The germline V gene encodes CDR1 LGHDT and CDR2 YNNKEL (reference sequence). CDR3 sequence (DNA): TGTGCCAGCAGCCAAGCGGGGTCTGACGAGCAGTACTTC. Its protein product is CASSQAGSDEQYF.

The chain is built from TRBV9 and TRBJ1-5, with a possible D match to TRBD1 (6 bases). Trimming took off 3 bases at V and 2 bases at J, with 6 bases between the two ends. The CDR3 consists of 13 residues. The germline CDR1 and CDR2 sequences are SGDLS and YYNGEE. CDR3 DNA sequence: TGTGCCAGCAGCGGACAGGGCAATCAGCCCCAGCATTTT. Residues: CASSGQGNQPQHF. Drawing the rest from reference TRBV9 and TRBJ1-5, the complete variable domain is DSGVTQTPKHLITATGQRVTLRCSPRSGDLSVYWYQQSLDQGLQFLIQYYNGEERAKGNILERFSAQQFPDLHSELNLSSLELGDSALYFCASSGQGNQPQHFGDGTRLSIL.

This clone was recorded once. In DNA, the CDR3 is TGTGCCAGCAGCTTGGTCGGGAACTATGGCTACACCTTC. As protein: CASSLVGNYGYTF. This chain links TRBV11-1 with TRBJ1-2; no definite D call. Trimming took off 3 bases at V and 2 bases at J, with 7 bases between the two ends. This CDR3 has 13 residues. CDR1 SGHAT and CDR2 FQDESV come from the germline V gene (reference sequence).

The genes are TRBV11-2 and TRBJ1-6, with D perhaps matching TRBD1 (5 bases). The V end lost 5 bases, the J end lost 7 bases, and 18 bases lay between the germline ends. Germline V gives CDR1 SGHAT, CDR2 FQNNGV. There are 16 residues in the CDR3. CDR3 loop: CASSPLRGGENSPLHF. CDR3 coding DNA: TGTGCCAGCAGCCCCCTTAGGGGCGGGGAGAATTCACCCCTCCACTTT.

This clone appeared once. This sequence joins TRBV5-1 and TRBJ1-1; 7 positions agree with TRBD1. The V gene end was trimmed by 1 base and the J gene end by 1 base; junction bases not matched to a gene: 4. Germline CDR1 reads SGHRS; CDR2 reads YFSETQ. The CDR3 has 15 residues. The CDR3 sequence is CASSLTGTANTEAFF. The CDR3 bases are TGCGCCAGCAGCTTGACCGGGACAGCGAACACTGAAGCTTTCTTT.

The chain has TRBV11-2 and TRBJ1-4; D remains unclear. CDR1 is SGHAT, CDR2 FQNNGV, per germline. The CDR3 covers 14 residues. V was trimmed by 1 base and J by 5 bases, leaving 8 bases between them. In DNA form, the CDR3 reads TGTGCCAGCAGCTTAGGCCCGGGGAATGAAAAACTGTTTTTT. It translates to CASSLGPGNEKLFF. Supplemented by reference TRBV11-2 and TRBJ1-4, the full variable domain reads EAGVAQSPRYKIIEKRQSVAFWCNPISGHATLYWYQQILGQGPKLLIQFQNNGVVDDSQLPKDRFSAERLKGVDSTLKIQPAKLEDSAVYLCASSLGPGNEKLFFGSGTQLSVL.

J is TRBJ1-1 and V is TRBV30; 7 nucleotides align to TRBD1. The junction had 4 bases not matched to a gene; V was cut back by 3 bases and J by 0 bases. Germline CDR1 GTSNPN, CDR2 SVGIG (reference sequence). The CDR3 contains 14 residues. The chain's CDR3 is CAWRQGDLNTEAFF. For the CDR3, the DNA is TGTGCCTGGAGGCAGGGGGATTTGAACACTGAAGCTTTCTTT.

The CDR3 spells CASSQDGLGSEKLFF. The CDR3 DNA sequence: TGCGCCAGCAGCCAAGATGGACTGGGGAGTGAAAAACTGTTTTTT. The rearrangement uses TRBV4-1 and TRBJ1-4; D remains unclear. V was cut by 0 bases and J by 7 bases, with 12 bases left in between. In germline, CDR1 is MGHRA, CDR2 YSYEKL. CDR3 length equals 15 residues.

The V gene is TRBV19, the J gene TRBJ1-6; TRBD1 aligns across 9 bases. The germline V gene has CDR1 LNHDA and CDR2 SQIVND (reference sequence). V shed 3 bases and J 9 bases; nucleotides not matched to a gene: 3. The CDR3 is 14 residues long. The CDR3 coding sequence is TGTGCCAGTAGTATCGACAGGGGGAGTTCACCCCTCCACTTT. Translating it yields CASSIDRGSSPLHF. Together with reference TRBV19 and TRBJ1-6, the CDR3 gives the full variable domain: DGGITQSPKYLFRKEGQNVTLSCEQNLNHDAMYWYRQDPGQGLRLIYYSQIVNDFQKGDIAEGYSVSREKKESFPLTVTSAQKNPTAFYLCASSIDRGSSPLHFGNGTRLTVT.